This T cell receptor (beta chain) was recorded in a study of regulatory T cells in long-lasting Graves disease. This clonotype showed up just a few times. Its antigen is not identified. CDR3 length equals 18 residues. Germline CDR1 and CDR2: SGHTA and FQGNSA. The V end lost 2 bases, the J end lost 5 bases, and 22 bases lay between the germline ends. Building of the TCR beta libraries involved iRepertoire HTBI primers and Arm-PCR of CDR3 regions. TCRdb re-called the multiplex PCR reads with MiXCR, one entry per CDR3 protein. The repertoire holds around 400,000 distinct CDR3 sequences, with roughly a sixth as singletons. Findings and caveats of the study: Newly diagnosed Graves' patients exceeded persistent ones in TCR diversity. The study examined only peripheral blood, not thyroid tissue.

As to time point: newly diagnosed GD, antithyroid drugs for less than 3 months. PBMC-derived RNA was used for the TCR library. Graves' disease diagnosis followed American Thyroid Association guidelines. The gene calls are TRBV7-2 and TRBJ2-4; no definite D call. Sequencing used peripheral blood mononuclear cells (PBMCs), obtained at new diagnosis, from a patient treated with antithyroid drugs. The receptor's source is a female donor with Graves disease. The CDR3: CASSLRPTGWILQNIQYF. Here the CDR3 DNA reads TGTGCCAGCAGCTTACGACCAACCGGATGGATATTGCAAAACATTCAGTACTTC.